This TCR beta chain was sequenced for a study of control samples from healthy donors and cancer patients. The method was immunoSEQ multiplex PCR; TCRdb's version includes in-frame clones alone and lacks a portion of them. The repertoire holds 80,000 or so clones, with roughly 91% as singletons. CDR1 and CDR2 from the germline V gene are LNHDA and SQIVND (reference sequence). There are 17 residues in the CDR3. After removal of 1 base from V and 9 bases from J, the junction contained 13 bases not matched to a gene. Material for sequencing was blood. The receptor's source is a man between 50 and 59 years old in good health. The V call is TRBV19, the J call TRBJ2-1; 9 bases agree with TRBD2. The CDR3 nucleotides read TGTGCCAGTAGTATAGGTTTTGCGGGGGGGCCTGGAGGTGAGCAGTTCTTC. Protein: CASSIGFAGGPGGEQFF.